The rows below give T cell receptor beta chains drawn from one sample of a study of T-cell memory formation after mild COVID-19. TCRdb redid the calling of the 5' RACE reads with MiXCR, one entry per CDR3 protein. The sample contains around 200,000 distinct CDR3 sequences, around 25% of which appear only once. Specimen: PBMCs or a T cell subset sorted from them (not recorded which). The source of these receptors is an adult woman who had mild COVID-19 (a few samples of this study predate the infection). Cell type and time point are not known. Both conserved end residues are part of each CDR3. Clone size, where shown, is once, few, many, or a class for clones that have expanded.

V gene	J gene	clone size	CDR3 length	CDR3 protein
TRBV5-1	TRBJ1-5	few	14	CASSMGQHNQPQHF
TRBV2	TRBJ2-3	medium-sized	19	CASTSRTSGGPTTFNTQYF
TRBV5-1	TRBJ2-4	-	18	CASSPGTDTELAKNIQYF
TRBV4-2	TRBJ2-1	few	15	CASSQDYTPYNEQFF
TRBV11-3	TRBJ2-1	-	19	CASSFPREKGPGHSNEQFF
TRBV24-1	TRBJ2-3	once	13	CATSDPVADTQYF
TRBV27	TRBJ1-6	few	12	CASCKRGTPLHF
TRBV20-1	TRBJ2-7	-	14	CSARARTGIHEQYF
TRBV7-8	TRBJ1-1	few	15	CASSPWRRTNTEAFF
TRBV9	TRBJ2-5	few	13	CASSVRGAETQYF
TRBV10-3	TRBJ2-1	-	15	CAISDGLAGANEQFF
TRBV12-3/TRBV12-4	TRBJ1-1	few	12	CASSRSSPEAFF
TRBV4-3	TRBJ1-1	-	16	CASSQAPTSIGAEAFF
TRBV5-1	TRBJ2-7	few	16	CASSTGLAGALNEQYF
TRBV30	TRBJ2-1	-	16	CAWSVFGNHKDNEQFF